This entry concerns a single T cell receptor beta chain. Sequencing used immunoSEQ multiplex PCR; TCRdb keeps in-frame clones, though not all of them. Found here are around 90,000 clones, roughly 80% of them singletons; the top ten hold around a fifth. This sample was included in a study of blood T cell repertoires in COVID-19. The CDR3 is 14 amino acids. V gave up 10 bases and J gave up 2 bases; unmatched junction bases: 4. Germline V gene sequence: CDR1 MDHEN, CDR2 SYDVKM. The chain is built from TRBV28 and TRBJ2-6, with 8 positions matching TRBD2. The sequenced sample consisted of peripheral blood. The clonotype originates from a human donor in a cohort sampled during active COVID-19. CDR3 in amino acids: CATGRGAGANVLTF. The CDR3 DNA reads as TGTGCCACCGGGAGGGGGGCTGGGGCCAACGTCCTGACTTTC.